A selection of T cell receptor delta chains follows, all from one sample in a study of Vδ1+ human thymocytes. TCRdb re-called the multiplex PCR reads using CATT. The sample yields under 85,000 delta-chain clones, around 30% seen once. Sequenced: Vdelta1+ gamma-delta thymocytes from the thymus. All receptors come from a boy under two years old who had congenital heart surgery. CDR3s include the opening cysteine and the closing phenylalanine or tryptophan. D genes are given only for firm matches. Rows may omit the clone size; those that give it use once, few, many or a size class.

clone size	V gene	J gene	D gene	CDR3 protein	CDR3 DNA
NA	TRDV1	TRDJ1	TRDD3	CALGELNWGIPHHDKLIF	TGTGCTCTTGGGGAACTTAACTGGGGGATACCCCATCACGATAAACTCATCTTT
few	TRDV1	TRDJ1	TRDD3	CALGAPLPVLGGNPRADKLIF	TGTGCTCTTGGGGCGCCACTTCCCGTACTGGGGGGCAATCCGAGGGCCGATAAACTCATCTTT
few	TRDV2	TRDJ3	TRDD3	CACDTYYLLGDAGRSWDTRQMFF	TGTGCCTGTGACACTTATTATCTACTGGGGGATGCGGGGAGGTCCTGGGACACCCGACAGATGTTTTTC
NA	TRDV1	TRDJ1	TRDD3	CALGELVWIGDLLLRKTGGPYTDKLIF	TGTGCTCTTGGGGAACTGGTATGGATTGGGGACCTTCTACTACGCAAGACTGGGGGCCCTTACACCGATAAACTCATCTTT
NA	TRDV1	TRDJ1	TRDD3	CALGEPFFLPTTRLGDIPYTDKLIF	TGTGCTCTTGGGGAACCTTTCTTCCTTCCTACCACTCGACTGGGGGATATCCCGTACACCGATAAACTCATCTTT
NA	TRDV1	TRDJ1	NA	CALGELEVPGDHTDKLIF	TGTGCTCTTGGGGAACTGGAGGTCCCGGGGGACCACACCGATAAACTCATCTTT
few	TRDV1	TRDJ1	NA	CALGERPGENKLIF	TGTGCTCTTGGGGAACGACCCGGGGAGAACAAGCTCATCTTT
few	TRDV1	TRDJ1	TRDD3	CALGELSSTFPTQLGGPHTDKLIF	TGTGCTCTTGGGGAACTATCTTCGACCTTCCCTACTCAACTGGGGGGCCCCCACACCGATAAACTCATCTTT
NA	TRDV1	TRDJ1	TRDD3	CALGEPSYWGIPSKLIF	TGTGCTCTTGGGGAACCTAGCTACTGGGGGATACCGAGTAAACTCATCTTT
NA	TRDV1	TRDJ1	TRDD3	CALLRTGGLVEEKLIF	TGTGCTCTTCTACGGACTGGGGGGCTGGTAGAAGAGAAACTCATCTTT
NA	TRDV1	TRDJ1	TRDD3	CALGAGSYFPRLGDPYTDKLIF	TGTGCTCTTGGGGCAGGCTCCTATTTCCCCCGACTGGGGGACCCGTACACCGATAAACTCATCTTT
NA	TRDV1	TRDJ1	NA	CALGEPGFLRNRRGPLTDKLIF	TGTGCTCTTGGGGAACCAGGGTTCCTCCGTAATCGCCGGGGACCCCTCACCGATAAACTCATCTTT
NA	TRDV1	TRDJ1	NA	CALGELTAGTFDKLIF	TGTGCTCTTGGGGAACTTACGGCTGGGACCTTCGATAAACTCATCTTT
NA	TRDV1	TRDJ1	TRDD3	CALGELPIPFTGGHRSYTDKLIF	TGTGCTCTTGGGGAACTTCCCATTCCTTTTACTGGGGGACACAGAAGTTACACCGATAAACTCATCTTT
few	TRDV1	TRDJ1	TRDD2	CALGEFVPTLTIDKLIF	TGTGCTCTTGGGGAATTCGTTCCTACCCTGACTATCGATAAACTCATCTTT
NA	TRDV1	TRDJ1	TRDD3	CALGEKPKFTGGEYTDKLIF	TGTGCTCTTGGGGAAAAACCGAAATTTACTGGGGGAGAGTACACCGATAAACTCATCTTT
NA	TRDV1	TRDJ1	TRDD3	CALGVGGGGGYRYTDKLIF	TGTGCTCTTGGGGTTGGCGGTGGGGGGGGATATCGGTACACCGATAAACTCATCTTT
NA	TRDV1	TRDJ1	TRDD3	CALGELPAGGSSTHKLIF	TGTGCTCTTGGGGAACTTCCTGCCGGGGGATCGTCGACCCATAAACTCATCTTT
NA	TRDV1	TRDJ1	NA	CALELIKGKLIF	TGTGCTCTTGAGTTGATAAAGGGTAAACTCATCTTT
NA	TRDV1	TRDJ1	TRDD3	CALGEPQSYSGGYLMYTDKLIF	TGTGCTCTTGGGGAACCGCAATCCTACTCTGGGGGATACCTTATGTACACCGATAAACTCATCTTT
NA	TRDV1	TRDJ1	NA	CALGELGPRTVRGTDKLIF	TGTGCTCTTGGGGAACTGGGGCCCCGGACGGTGAGAGGGACCGATAAACTCATCTTT
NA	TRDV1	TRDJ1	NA	CALGELPTRGPTGAYTDKLIF	TGTGCTCTTGGGGAACTTCCTACAAGGGGACCGACTGGGGCGTACACCGATAAACTCATCTTT
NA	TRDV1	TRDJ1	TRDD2	CALGNKRPFLRIPLIF	TGTGCTCTTGGGAACAAGAGACCCTTCCTACGGATACCGCTCATCTTT